These 12 T cell receptor beta chains share one sample of origin, sequenced in a study of shared clonotypes between healthy human individuals. Profiled with immunoSEQ multiplex PCR; TCRdb holds only in-frame clones, not every one. The repertoire holds a few million clones, with over 85% as singletons. Terminally differentiated effector memory CD45RA+ cells were excluded from the naive CD8 cells, which were CD45RO-negative and positively selected for CCR7. Sequencing was done on a sample of naive CD8+ T cells from PBMCs. These receptors were collected from a man aged 18 to 30 in good health. Some clones in this sample may be carry-over from other donors' samples.

Notes on this clone: Other nucleotide sequences from this sample produce the same CDR3. This rearrangement joins TRBV29-1 to TRBJ2-6; D is undetermined. Per the germline V gene, CDR1 is SQVTM and CDR2 is ANQGSEA. The V gene lost 5 bases and the J gene lost 0 bases, with 2 bases spanning the gap. The CDR3 is made up of 12 amino acids. Written as DNA, the CDR3 is TGCAGCGTTCTCTCTGGGGCCAACGTCCTGACTTTC. Protein sequence: CSVLSGANVLTF.

The rearrangement uses TRBV27 and TRBJ1-2; D is unresolved. Germline lookup yields CDR1 MNHEY and CDR2 SMNVEV (reference sequence). CDR3 length equals 18 residues. V was shortened by 0 bases and J by 6 bases, with 23 bases between the two germline ends. In nucleotides, the CDR3 is TGTGCCAGCAGTTTATCTAAGAATCTTGTGTTTTCCGGGCATGGCTACACCTTC. Its translation: CASSLSKNLVFSGHGYTF.

This chain connects TRBV19 to TRBJ2-1; 7 bases align to TRBD1. The CDR3 has 15 amino acids. V lost 4 bases, J lost 7 bases, and 10 bases stayed unmatched. Germline CDR1 and CDR2: LNHDA and SQIVND (reference sequence). The DNA of the CDR3 is TGTGCCAGTAGTACCGGACAGGTGAGGGTGAATGAGCAGTTCTTC. Its translation is CASSTGQVRVNEQFF.

V is TRBV4-3 and J is TRBJ2-3; TRBD2 agrees at 10 bases. This CDR3 comprises 16 residues. Germline assignment: CDR1 LGHNA and CDR2 YSLEER. J was trimmed by 5 bases and V by 4 bases; bases with no gene match: 9. In nucleotides, the CDR3 is TGCGCCAGCAGCCGAGAACTAGCGGGATCCATAGATACGCAGTATTTT. Translating gives CASSRELAGSIDTQYF.

The chain combines TRBV7-9 with TRBJ2-7, with D hard to call. CDR3 length: 13 residues. Germline V gives CDR1 SEHNR, CDR2 FQNEAQ (reference sequence). The germline V and J ends were trimmed by 4 bases and 5 bases, with 12 bases remaining between them. The CDR3 loop is CASSSPYANEQYF. The CDR3 coding sequence is TGTGCCAGCAGCTCGCCGTACGCTAACGAGCAGTACTTC.

Worth noting for this clone: This sample includes further DNA sequences coding for the same CDR3. This rearrangement joins TRBV27 to TRBJ2-1, with 7 positions matching TRBD2. The V gene's germline CDR1 is MNHEY and CDR2 SMNVEV (reference sequence). V trimming: 6 bases; J trimming: 3 bases; junction bases outside the gene matches: 2. This CDR3 contains 13 residues. The CDR3 spells CASRASGYNEQFF. DNA of the CDR3: TGTGCCAGCAGAGCTAGCGGCTACAATGAGCAGTTCTTC.

The CDR3 spells CASSIWTSRTEAFF. The CDR3 nucleotides are TGTGCCAGTAGTATATGGACTTCGAGGACTGAAGCTTTCTTT. The rearrangement uses TRBV19 and TRBJ1-1; D gene uncertain. The V end was cut by 2 bases, the J end by 5 bases, with 12 bases between. The germline V gene has CDR1 LNHDA and CDR2 SQIVND (reference sequence). The CDR3 totals 14 residues.

The chain couples TRBV9 to TRBJ1-2; tentatively, D is TRBD1 (5 bases). Germline-derived CDR1 and CDR2 are SGDLS and YYNGEE. The CDR3 is made up of 15 amino acids. V lost 2 bases, J lost 2 bases, and 13 bases lay in between. CDR3 nucleotide sequence: TGTGCCAGCAGCGTGTCGGGGGGAGAAAACTATGGCTACACCTTC. Its translation is CASSVSGGENYGYTF.

Comments on this clone: Distinct nucleotide sequences in the sample also encode this CDR3. The V and J genes are TRBV9 and TRBJ1-2; no definite D call. Trimming took 0 bases from V and 2 from J, leaving 8 bases between them. This CDR3 is built from 14 residues. CDR1 SGDLS and CDR2 YYNGEE come from the germline V gene. CDR3 DNA sequence: TGTGCCAGCAGCGTAGGCACAGCAAACTATGGCTACACCTTC. The encoded protein is CASSVGTANYGYTF.

The rearrangement links TRBV5-1 to TRBJ2-6; D unresolved. Germline V gene lookup returns CDR1 SGHRS and CDR2 YFSETQ. CDR3 length: 15 amino acids. Trimming stripped 4 bases from V and 2 bases from J, with 10 bases between. The CDR3 sequence is CASSQPPAGANVLTF. The CDR3 region has the DNA TGCGCCAGCAGCCAGCCGCCAGCTGGGGCCAACGTCCTGACTTTC.

This clone was picked up one time. The CDR3 DNA follows: TGTGCCAGCAGTTTAAAAGTGGGCACCAATGGCTACACCTTC. It specifies CASSLKVGTNGYTF. J is TRBJ1-2 and V is TRBV27, with D hard to call. V was cut by 2 bases and J by 6 bases, with 13 bases left in between. CDR1 MNHEY and CDR2 SMNVEV come from the germline V gene (reference sequence). The CDR3 totals 14 residues.

This chain's CDR3 is CATSRGRVQDEQYF. The CDR3 DNA sequence: TGTGCCACCAGCAGGGGTAGGGTACAGGACGAGCAGTACTTC. The chain recombines TRBV15 with TRBJ2-7, with D possibly matching TRBD1 (5 bases). This CDR3 has 14 amino acids. Trimming removed 3 bases at V and 5 bases at J, with 14 bases between. CDR1 is LNHNV and CDR2 is YYDKDF in the germline V gene (reference sequence).